This is a list of T cell receptor beta chains from one sample in a study of cytomegalovirus exposure and HLA in healthy donors. Profiling relied on immunoSEQ multiplex PCR, and the TCRdb table lists in-frame clones only, not all of them. The sample records about 140,000 clones, under 80% being singletons. Material for sequencing was PBMCs. The receptors here all came from a male donor in good health and CMV-seronegative. CDR3s include the opening cysteine and the closing phenylalanine or tryptophan. D genes are given only for firm matches. The listing skips clone size in some rows; elsewhere it reads once, few, many or a size class.

cdr3_nt: TGTGCCAGCAGCCGTTCGGGCACAGATACGCAGTATTTT; cdr3_aa: CASSRSGTDTQYF; d_call: .; v_call: TRBV7-9; j_call: TRBJ2-3; clone_size: .
cdr3_nt: TGTGCCATCAGTGAGTACTATCCGGGACTAGCGGCCTACGAGCAGTACTTC; cdr3_aa: CAISEYYPGLAAYEQYF; d_call: TRBD2; v_call: TRBV10-3; j_call: TRBJ2-7; clone_size: .
cdr3_nt: TGTGCCAGCAGTTTAAGGGGCCGACTGAACACTGAAGCTTTCTTT; cdr3_aa: CASSLRGRLNTEAFF; d_call: .; v_call: TRBV27; j_call: TRBJ1-1; clone_size: .
cdr3_nt: TGTGCCAGCAGCAGGGATGGCGGGGAGCTGTTTTTT; cdr3_aa: CASSRDGGELFF; d_call: .; v_call: TRBV6-5; j_call: TRBJ2-2; clone_size: .
cdr3_nt: TGTGCCCGCAGTTTATCGCGAGGGAGGGTTCGGGAAAAACTGTTTTTT; cdr3_aa: CARSLSRGRVREKLFF; d_call: .; v_call: TRBV27; j_call: TRBJ1-4; clone_size: .
cdr3_nt: TGTGCCAGCAGTGAAATCGCGGGGGGTGTGGGGGGTCGCAACACTGAAGCTTTCTTT; cdr3_aa: CASSEIAGGVGGRNTEAFF; d_call: .; v_call: TRBV6-1; j_call: TRBJ1-1; clone_size: .
cdr3_nt: TGTGCCAGCAGTTTTTCCGGGGAGCAGTACTTC; cdr3_aa: CASSFSGEQYF; d_call: .; v_call: TRBV5-4; j_call: TRBJ2-7; clone_size: .
cdr3_nt: TGTGCCAGCAGCCAAAGGACCGGGACTAGCGGGGGGGCCGTCTACGAGCAGTACTTC; cdr3_aa: CASSQRTGTSGGAVYEQYF; d_call: TRBD2; v_call: TRBV4-2; j_call: TRBJ2-7; clone_size: .
cdr3_nt: TGTGCCAGCAGCTTGGTGTTGCAGGACAGCTACAATTCACCCCTCCACTTT; cdr3_aa: CASSLVLQDSYNSPLHF; d_call: .; v_call: TRBV5-6; j_call: TRBJ1-6; clone_size: once
cdr3_nt: TGTGCCAGCAGCCCACGGGCTAAGCGGGGGAACACCGGGGAGCTGTTTTTT; cdr3_aa: CASSPRAKRGNTGELFF; d_call: TRBD2; v_call: TRBV13; j_call: TRBJ2-2; clone_size: .
cdr3_nt: TGTGCCAGCACCCTAATGGACAGGGAGGCCGAGCAGTACTTC; cdr3_aa: CASTLMDREAEQYF; d_call: TRBD1; v_call: TRBV5-4; j_call: TRBJ2-7; clone_size: .
cdr3_nt: TGTGCCAGTAGGGAGCGTATGGGCGGGGAGCTGTTTTTT; cdr3_aa: CASRERMGGELFF; d_call: .; v_call: TRBV19; j_call: TRBJ2-2; clone_size: once